This T cell receptor beta chain was recorded in a study of cytomegalovirus exposure and HLA in healthy donors. Study-wide background: Researchers previously reported finding more than 100 million unique TCR beta sequences from about 179 million T cells. Overall study findings and caveats: Cytomegalovirus association was listed for 150 or so TCR beta chains. As was reported, the classifier diagnosed cytomegalovirus status with high specificity and sensitivity.

Use of 60 Vbeta and 13 Jbeta primers characterized the PCR. The table came from immunoSEQ multiplex PCR; TCRdb's copy has only in-frame clones and leaves some out. The repertoire consists of roughly 200,000 clones, with roughly 86% occurring once and the leading ten covering 3.4%. Trimming removed 6 bases at V and 4 bases at J, with 10 bases between. Germline assignment: CDR1 MNHEY and CDR2 SVGAGI. The CDR3 is 13 amino acids. Though nominally healthy at sampling, donors likely had unrecorded immune exposures. For this clone: Its antigen is as yet unknown.

The sequencing sample was made of PBMCs. The genes are TRBV6-5 and TRBJ2-1; a possible D gene is TRBD1 (5 bases). This receptor was taken from a man in his forties in good health and CMV-seropositive. This CDR3 is CASSLGQYNEQFF. In DNA, the CDR3 is TGTGCCAGCAGCCTCGGACAATACAATGAGCAGTTCTTC.